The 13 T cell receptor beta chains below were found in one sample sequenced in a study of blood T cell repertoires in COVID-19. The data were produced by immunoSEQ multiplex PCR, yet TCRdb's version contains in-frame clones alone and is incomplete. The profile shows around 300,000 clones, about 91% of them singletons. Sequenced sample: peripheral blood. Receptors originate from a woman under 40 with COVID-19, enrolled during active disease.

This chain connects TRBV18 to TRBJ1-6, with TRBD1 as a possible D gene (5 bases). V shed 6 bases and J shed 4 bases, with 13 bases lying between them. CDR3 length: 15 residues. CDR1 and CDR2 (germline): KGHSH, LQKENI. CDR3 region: CASSRARQYNSPLHF. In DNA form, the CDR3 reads TGTGCCAGCTCTCGCGCTCGACAGTATAATTCACCCCTCCACTTT.

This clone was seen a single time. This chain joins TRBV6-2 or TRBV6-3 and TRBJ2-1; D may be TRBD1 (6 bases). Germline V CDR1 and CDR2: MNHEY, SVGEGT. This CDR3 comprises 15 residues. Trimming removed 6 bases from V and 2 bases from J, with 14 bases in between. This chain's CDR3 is CASSRRRDTYNEQFF. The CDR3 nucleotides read TGTGCCAGCAGCCGACGCCGGGACACCTACAATGAGCAGTTCTTC.

The CDR3: CASSQDQGAGTEAFF. The CDR3, as DNA: TGCGCCAGCAGCCAAGATCAGGGGGCCGGGACTGAAGCTTTCTTT. V is TRBV4-1 and J is TRBJ1-1; 8 nucleotides agree with TRBD1. V was clipped by 0 bases and J by 5 bases; unmatched bases: 5. CDR3 length: 15 amino acids. Germline V gene data show CDR1 as MGHRA and CDR2 as YSYEKL.

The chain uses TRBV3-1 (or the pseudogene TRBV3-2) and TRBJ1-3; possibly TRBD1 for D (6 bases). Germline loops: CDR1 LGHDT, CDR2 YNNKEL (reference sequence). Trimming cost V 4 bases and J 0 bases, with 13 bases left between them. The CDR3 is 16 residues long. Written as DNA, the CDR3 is TGTGCCAGCAGCCGCCAACAGGGAGCCTCTGGAAACACCATATATTTT. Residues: CASSRQQGASGNTIYF.

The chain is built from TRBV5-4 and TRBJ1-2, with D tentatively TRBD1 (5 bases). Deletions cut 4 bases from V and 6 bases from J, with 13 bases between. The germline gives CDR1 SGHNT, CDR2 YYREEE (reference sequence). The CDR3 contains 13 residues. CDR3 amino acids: CASSRVGADGYTF. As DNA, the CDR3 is TGTGCCAGCAGCCGCGTAGGGGCGGATGGCTACACCTTC.

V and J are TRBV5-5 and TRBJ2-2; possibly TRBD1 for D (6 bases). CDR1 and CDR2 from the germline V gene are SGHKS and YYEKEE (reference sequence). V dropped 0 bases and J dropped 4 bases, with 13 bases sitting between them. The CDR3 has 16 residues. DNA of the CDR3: TGTGCCAGCAGCTTGGGGTTTGGGGGCCGCACCGGGGAGCTGTTTTTT. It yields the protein CASSLGFGGRTGELFF.

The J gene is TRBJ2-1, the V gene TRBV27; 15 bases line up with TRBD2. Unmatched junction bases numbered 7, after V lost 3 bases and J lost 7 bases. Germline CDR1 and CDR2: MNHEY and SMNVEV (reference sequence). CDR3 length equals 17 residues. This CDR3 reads CASSFLPGTSGRNEQFF. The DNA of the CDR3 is TGTGCCAGCAGTTTCCTCCCCGGGACTAGCGGGAGGAATGAGCAGTTCTTC.

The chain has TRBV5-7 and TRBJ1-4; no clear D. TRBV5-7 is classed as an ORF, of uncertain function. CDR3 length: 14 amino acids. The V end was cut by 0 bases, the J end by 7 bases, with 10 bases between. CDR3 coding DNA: TGTGCCAGCAGCTTGGCTCCCCGCGGTGAAAAACTGTTTTTT. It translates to CASSLAPRGEKLFF.

The CDR3 bases are TGCAGCACCGGAAGACTAAACACTGAAGCTTTCTTT. It encodes CSTGRLNTEAFF. The chain has TRBV29-1 and TRBJ1-1; D ambiguous. Germline CDR1 and CDR2: SQVTM and ANQGSEA. Trimming removed 8 bases at V and 2 bases at J, with 12 bases between. CDR3 size: 12 residues.

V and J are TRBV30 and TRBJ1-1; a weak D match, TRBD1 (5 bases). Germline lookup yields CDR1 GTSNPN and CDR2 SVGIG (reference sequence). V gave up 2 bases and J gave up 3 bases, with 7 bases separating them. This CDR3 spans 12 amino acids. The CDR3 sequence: CAWSRGYTEAFF. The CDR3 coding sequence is TGTGCCTGGAGTCGGGGGTACACTGAAGCTTTCTTT.

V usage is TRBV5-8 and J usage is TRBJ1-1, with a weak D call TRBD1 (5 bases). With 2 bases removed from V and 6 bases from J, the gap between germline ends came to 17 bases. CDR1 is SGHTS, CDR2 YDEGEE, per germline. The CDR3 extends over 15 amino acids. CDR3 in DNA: TGTGCCAGCAGCTTATTTCACGGGGGGTTGTCTGAAGCTTTCTTT. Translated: CASSLFHGGLSEAFF.

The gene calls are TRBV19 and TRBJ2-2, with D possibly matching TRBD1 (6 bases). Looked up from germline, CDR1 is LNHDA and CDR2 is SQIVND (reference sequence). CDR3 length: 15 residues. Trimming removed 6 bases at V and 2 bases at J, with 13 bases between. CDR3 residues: CASSRGTPNTGELFF. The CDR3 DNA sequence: TGTGCCAGTAGCAGAGGGACACCAAACACCGGGGAGCTGTTTTTT.

The CDR3 reads CASSLELTANEQFF. The CDR3 DNA reads as TGTGCCAGCAGCTTAGAGCTGACAGCCAATGAGCAGTTCTTC. This sequence joins TRBV11-3 and TRBJ2-1; weak D call: TRBD1 (5 bases). V was pared by 0 bases and J by 6 bases, with 9 bases between. Germline V lookup: CDR1 SGHNT, CDR2 YENEEA. There are 14 residues in the CDR3.